Below are 14 T cell receptor beta chains sequenced from a single sample in a study of spatial heterogeneity in lung cancer. Findings and limits, study-wide: Tracking of tumor mutation counts was seen in expanded intratumoral alpha and beta TCR counts.

Their antigen targets remain unknown. As for time point: sample taken at primary tumor resection. TCRdb reanalysed the 5' RACE reads using MiXCR and keeps one entry per CDR3 protein. The sample has about 18,000 distinct CDR3 sequences, roughly a tenth seen once. The input for sequencing was lung tumor tissue, taken at surgery. These receptors came from a female donor with early-stage non-small cell lung cancer.

This clonotype is categorized as medium-sized. This beta chain turned up in a library designed for alpha chains; as an off-target read, its abundance says little. V usage is TRBV7-3 and J usage is TRBJ1-1; D is ambiguous. V was shortened by 0 bases and J by 1 base, with 3 bases between the two germline ends. The germline CDR1 and CDR2 sequences are SGHTA and FQGTGA. This CDR3 has 13 residues. The CDR3 loop is CASSLTGNTEAFF. As DNA, the CDR3 is TGTGCCAGCAGCTTAACGGGGAACACTGAAGCTTTCTTT.

This clonotype is labeled medium-sized. Within a library made for alpha chains, this beta chain is off target, and its count is uninformative. DNA of the CDR3: TGCAGTGCTAGAGATCCGGGACAGGGTAATCAGCCCCAGCATTTT. It encodes CSARDPGQGNQPQHF. The rearrangement links TRBV20-1 to TRBJ1-5; 9 bases align to TRBD1. The ends lost 0 bases at V and 4 bases at J; junction bases unmatched: 4. The CDR3 runs 15 residues. CDR1 is DFQATT and CDR2 is SNEGSKA in the germline V gene (reference sequence).

This clonotype was counted between two and nine times. A library made for alpha chains picked up this beta chain off target, so its size means little. The chain combines TRBV10-3 with TRBJ2-2; D might be TRBD1 (6 bases). Germline values: CDR1 ENHRY, CDR2 SYGVKD. Between the trimmed V and J ends, which lost 4 bases and 6 bases, there was a span of 9 bases. The CDR3 extends over 13 amino acids. CDR3 in amino acids: CAISATGSGELFF. The CDR3 DNA follows: TGTGCCATCAGTGCCACAGGGTCCGGGGAGCTGTTTTTT.

In its sample, this clonotype was seen many times. This beta chain was picked up by a library intended for alpha chains and is off target, so its count carries little meaning. The chain joins TRBV28 to TRBJ2-3; maybe TRBD1 (5 bases). V was clipped by 4 bases and J by 2 bases, with 7 bases between them. The CDR3 length is 13 residues. CDR1 is MDHEN, CDR2 SYDVKM, per germline. The CDR3 DNA reads as TGTGCCAGCAGTTCGGACAACACAGATACGCAGTATTTT. It specifies CASSSDNTDTQYF.

This clonotype was seen repeatedly, ten times or more. This beta chain turned up in a library designed for alpha chains; as an off-target read, its abundance says little. The gene calls are TRBV2 and TRBJ1-5; 9 bases are a match to TRBD1. Germline loops: CDR1 SNHLY, CDR2 FYNNEI. Trimming took 3 bases from V and 5 from J; bases not matched to a gene: 2. The CDR3 sequence is 14 residues long. CDR3 sequence reads: CASSEDRGYQPQHF. Written as DNA, the CDR3 is TGTGCCAGCAGTGAGGACAGGGGTTATCAGCCCCAGCATTTT.

This clonotype is deemed medium-sized (0.01 to 0.1%). This beta chain came through as a stray read in a library set up for alpha chains, and its size says little. This rearrangement joins TRBV16 to TRBJ1-6; D gene uncertain. From germline, CDR1 is KGHSY and CDR2 FQNENV. Trimming stripped 4 bases from V and 8 bases from J, with 15 bases between. This CDR3 region has 15 residues. The CDR3 protein is CASSLRDSDYSPLHF. In DNA form, the CDR3 reads TGTGCCAGCAGCCTGAGAGATTCGGACTATTCACCCCTCCACTTT.

This clonotype appeared a few times. The library was built for alpha chains, so this beta chain is an off-target read and its size means little. This rearrangement joins TRBV27 to TRBJ2-1; 8 nucleotides match TRBD1. From germline, CDR1 is MNHEY and CDR2 SMNVEV (reference sequence). This CDR3 spans 14 amino acids. V was clipped by 6 bases and J by 6 bases; unmatched bases: 7. The CDR3 DNA reads as TGTGCCAGCAGGCAGGGGGCTTCTGTCAATGAGCAGTTCTTC. It codes for CASRQGASVNEQFF.

A note on this clonotype: Since the library was made to target alpha chains, this beta chain is a stray read and its abundance is not meaningful. This chain connects TRBV7-3 to TRBJ1-1; D not certain. The length of the CDR3 is 13 residues. Germline lookup yields CDR1 SGHTA and CDR2 FQGTGA. V gave up 5 bases and J gave up 1 base, with 8 bases separating them. The CDR3 protein is CASSVVGNTEAFF. The CDR3 DNA follows: TGTGCCAGCAGCGTCGTTGGGAACACTGAAGCTTTCTTT.

This clonotype is medium-sized by share. This beta chain was picked up by a library intended for alpha chains and is off target, so its count carries little meaning. V usage is TRBV3-1 and J usage is TRBJ2-3; 7 positions agree with TRBD2. The CDR3 runs to 16 residues. Germline trimming cut 8 bases from V and 4 bases from J; bases unmatched to any gene: 15. Germline V lookup: CDR1 LGHDT, CDR2 YNNKEL (reference sequence). The CDR3 protein is CASARRGAGRADTQYF. In nucleotides, the CDR3 is TGTGCCAGCGCCCGCCGGGGCGCGGGGAGGGCAGATACGCAGTATTTT.

Concerning this clonotype itself: This beta chain represents an off-target read in a library built for alpha chains; its size is of limited meaning. The chain joins TRBV12-3 or TRBV12-4 to TRBJ2-4; D may match TRBD1 or TRBD2 (5 bases each). The CDR3 spans 14 residues. Trimming stripped 5 bases from V and 4 bases from J, with 12 bases between. CDR3 bases: TGTGCCAGCAGTCCACCGGGACGGAAAAACATTCAGTACTTC. Its protein is CASSPPGRKNIQYF.

This clonotype has ten or more counts. This beta chain lies outside the target of a library built for alpha chains; its clone size means little. V usage is TRBV7-2 and J usage is TRBJ2-1, with 7 bases fitting TRBD2. Germline CDR1 SGHTA, CDR2 FQGNSA. J lost 2 bases, V lost 2 bases, and 3 bases had no gene match. The CDR3 is made up of 15 amino acids. The CDR3 nucleotides are TGTGCCAGCAGCTTAACACGGGGGGCCTACAATGAGCAGTTCTTC. Protein: CASSLTRGAYNEQFF.

This clonotype was detected many times. This beta chain is an off-target read within a library intended for alpha chains, so its frequency means little. The chain combines TRBV5-1 with TRBJ1-5, with 7 bases aligning to TRBD1. Trimming took 6 bases from V and 4 from J; bases not matched to a gene: 10. Germline-derived CDR1 and CDR2 are SGHRS and YFSETQ. The CDR3 has 15 amino acids. CDR3 sequence (DNA): TGCGCCAGCAAGCCTGGGACAGCCCTTAATCAGCCCCAGCATTTT. Its translation: CASKPGTALNQPQHF.

As to this clonotype: The size of this beta chain means little, since it is a stray read in a library made for alpha chains. The chain recombines TRBV5-1 with TRBJ2-7; the D is unclear. V lost 7 bases and J 2 bases, leaving 16 bases between the germline ends. The CDR3 has 14 amino acids. Per the germline V gene, CDR1 is SGHRS and CDR2 is YFSETQ. CDR3 sequence (DNA): TGCGCCAGCGGCTCTGGCGGTCCGACCTACGAGCAGTACTTC. It translates to CASGSGGPTYEQYF.

As concerns this clonotype: Since it is a stray read in a library aimed at alpha chains, this beta chain has a size that is not meaningful. CDR3 amino acids: CSARFQGAYQPQHF. In DNA form, the CDR3 reads TGCAGTGCTAGGTTCCAGGGGGCATATCAGCCCCAGCATTTT. The chain couples TRBV20-1 to TRBJ1-5; 8 bases are a match to TRBD1. The germline V gene has CDR1 DFQATT and CDR2 SNEGSKA (reference sequence). With 3 bases clipped from V and 5 bases from J, the junction kept 6 bases outside the gene matches. The CDR3 runs to 14 residues.